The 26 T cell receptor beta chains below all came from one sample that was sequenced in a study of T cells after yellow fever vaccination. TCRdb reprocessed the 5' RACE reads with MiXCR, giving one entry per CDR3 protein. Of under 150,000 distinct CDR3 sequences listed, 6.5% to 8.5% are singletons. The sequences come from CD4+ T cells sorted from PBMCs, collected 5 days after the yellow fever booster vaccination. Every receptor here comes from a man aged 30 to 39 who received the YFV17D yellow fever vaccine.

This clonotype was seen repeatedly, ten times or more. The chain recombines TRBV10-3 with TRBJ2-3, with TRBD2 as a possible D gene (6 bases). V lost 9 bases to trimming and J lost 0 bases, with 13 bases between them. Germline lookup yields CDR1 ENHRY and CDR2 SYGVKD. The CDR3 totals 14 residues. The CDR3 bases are TGTGCCATGGCCCCGGGACTGAGCACAGATACGCAGTATTTT. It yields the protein CAMAPGLSTDTQYF.

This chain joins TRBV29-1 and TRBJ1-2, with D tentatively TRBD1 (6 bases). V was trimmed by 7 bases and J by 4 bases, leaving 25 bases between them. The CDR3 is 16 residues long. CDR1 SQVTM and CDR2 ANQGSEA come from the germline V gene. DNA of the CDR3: TGCAGCGGGGAGGTCGCCAGGGGCTTAGGAGGCTATGGCTACACCTTC. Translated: CSGEVARGLGGYGYTF. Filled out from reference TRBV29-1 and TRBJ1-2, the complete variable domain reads SAVISQKPSRDICQRGTSLTIQCQVDSQVTMMFWYRQQPGQSLTLIATANQGSEATYESGFVIDKFPISRPNLTFSTLTVSNMSPEDSSIYLCSGEVARGLGGYGYTFGSGTRLTVV.

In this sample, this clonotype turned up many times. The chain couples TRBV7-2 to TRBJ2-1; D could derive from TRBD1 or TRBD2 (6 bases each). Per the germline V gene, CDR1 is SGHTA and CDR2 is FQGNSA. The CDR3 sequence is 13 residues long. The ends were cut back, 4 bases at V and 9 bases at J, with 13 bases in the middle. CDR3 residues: CASSSQGRGEQFF. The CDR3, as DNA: TGTGCCAGCAGCTCCCAGGGGCGGGGTGAGCAGTTCTTC.

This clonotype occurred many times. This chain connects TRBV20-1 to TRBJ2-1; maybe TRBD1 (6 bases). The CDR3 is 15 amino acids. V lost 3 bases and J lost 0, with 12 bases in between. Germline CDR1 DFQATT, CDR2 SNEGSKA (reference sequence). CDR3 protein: CSARIPTGSYNEQFF. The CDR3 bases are TGCAGTGCTAGGATTCCGACAGGCTCCTACAATGAGCAGTTCTTC.

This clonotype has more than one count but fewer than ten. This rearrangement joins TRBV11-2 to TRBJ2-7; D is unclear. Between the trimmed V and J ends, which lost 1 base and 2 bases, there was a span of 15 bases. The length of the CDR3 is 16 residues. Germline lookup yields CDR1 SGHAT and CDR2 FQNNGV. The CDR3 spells CASSLGLDSRAYEQYF. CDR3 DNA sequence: TGTGCCAGCAGCTTAGGGCTGGATAGCCGTGCCTACGAGCAGTACTTC. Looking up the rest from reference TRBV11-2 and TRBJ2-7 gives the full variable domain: EAGVAQSPRYKIIEKRQSVAFWCNPISGHATLYWYQQILGQGPKLLIQFQNNGVVDDSQLPKDRFSAERLKGVDSTLKIQPAKLEDSAVYLCASSLGLDSRAYEQYFGPGTRLTVT.

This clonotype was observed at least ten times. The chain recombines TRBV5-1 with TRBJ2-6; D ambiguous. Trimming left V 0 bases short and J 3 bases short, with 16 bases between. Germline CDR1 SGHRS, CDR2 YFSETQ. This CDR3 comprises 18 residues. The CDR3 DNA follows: TGCGCCAGCAGCTTGGTGAACTCCCAAAGGCGTGGGGCCAACGTCCTGACTTTC. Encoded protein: CASSLVNSQRRGANVLTF.

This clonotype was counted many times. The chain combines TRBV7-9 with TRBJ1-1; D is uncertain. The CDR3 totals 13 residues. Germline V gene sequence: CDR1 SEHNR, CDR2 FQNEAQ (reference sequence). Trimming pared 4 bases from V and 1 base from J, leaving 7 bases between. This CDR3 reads CASSSGRNTEAFF. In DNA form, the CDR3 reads TGTGCCAGCAGCTCAGGTCGGAACACTGAAGCTTTCTTT.

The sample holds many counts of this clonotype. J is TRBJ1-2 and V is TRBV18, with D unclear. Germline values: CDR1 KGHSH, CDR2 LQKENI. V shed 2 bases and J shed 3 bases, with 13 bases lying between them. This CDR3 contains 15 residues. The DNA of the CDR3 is TGTGCCAGCTCACCAGACACCTTGCGGGACTATGGCTACACCTTC. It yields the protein CASSPDTLRDYGYTF.

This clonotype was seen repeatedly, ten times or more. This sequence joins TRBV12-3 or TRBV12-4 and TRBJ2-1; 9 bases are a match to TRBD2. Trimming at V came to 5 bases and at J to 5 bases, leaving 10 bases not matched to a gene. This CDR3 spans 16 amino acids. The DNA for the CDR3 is TGTGCCAGCAGTCTCCTGGGCGGGAGGGCCCACAATGAGCAGTTCTTC. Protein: CASSLLGGRAHNEQFF.

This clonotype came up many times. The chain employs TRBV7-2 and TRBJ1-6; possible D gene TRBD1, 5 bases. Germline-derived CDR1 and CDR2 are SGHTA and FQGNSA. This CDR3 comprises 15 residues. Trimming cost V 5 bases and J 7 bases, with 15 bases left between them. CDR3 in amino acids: CASSPTGRVNSPLHF. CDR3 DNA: TGTGCCAGCAGCCCCACAGGCAGGGTGAATTCACCCCTCCACTTT.

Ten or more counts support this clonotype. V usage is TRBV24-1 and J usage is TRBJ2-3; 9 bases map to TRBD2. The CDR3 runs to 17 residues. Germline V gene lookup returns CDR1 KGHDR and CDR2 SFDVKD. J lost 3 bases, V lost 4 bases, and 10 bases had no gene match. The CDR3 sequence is CATSDPPSRGGTDTQYF. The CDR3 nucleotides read TGTGCCACCAGTGACCCCCCCTCGCGGGGGGGGACAGATACGCAGTATTTT.

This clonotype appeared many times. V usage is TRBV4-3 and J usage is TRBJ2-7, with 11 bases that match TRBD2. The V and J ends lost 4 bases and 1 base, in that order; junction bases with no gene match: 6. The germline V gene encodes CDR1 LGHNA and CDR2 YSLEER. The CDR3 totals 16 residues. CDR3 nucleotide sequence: TGCGCCAGCAGCCCCACTAGCGGGAGTGGGTCCTACGAGCAGTACTTC. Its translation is CASSPTSGSGSYEQYF.

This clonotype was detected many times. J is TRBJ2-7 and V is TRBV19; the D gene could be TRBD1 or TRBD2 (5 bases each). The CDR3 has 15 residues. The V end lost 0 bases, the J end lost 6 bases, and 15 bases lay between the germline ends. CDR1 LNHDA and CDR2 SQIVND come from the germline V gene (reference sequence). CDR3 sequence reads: CASSIETGTHREQYF. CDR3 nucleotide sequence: TGTGCCAGTAGTATAGAAACCGGGACCCACCGCGAGCAGTACTTC.

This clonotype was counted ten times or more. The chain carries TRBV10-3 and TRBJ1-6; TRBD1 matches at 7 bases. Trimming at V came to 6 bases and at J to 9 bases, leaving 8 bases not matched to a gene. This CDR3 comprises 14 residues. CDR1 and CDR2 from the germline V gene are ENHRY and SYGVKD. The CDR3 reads CAIRQGRDISPLHF. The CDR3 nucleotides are TGTGCCATCAGACAGGGGCGGGATATTTCACCCCTCCACTTT.

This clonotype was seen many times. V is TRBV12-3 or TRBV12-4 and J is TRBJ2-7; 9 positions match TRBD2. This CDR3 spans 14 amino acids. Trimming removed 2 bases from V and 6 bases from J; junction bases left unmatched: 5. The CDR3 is CASSLRGSGSEQYF. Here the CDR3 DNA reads TGTGCCAGCAGTTTACGGGGTAGCGGGAGCGAGCAGTACTTC.

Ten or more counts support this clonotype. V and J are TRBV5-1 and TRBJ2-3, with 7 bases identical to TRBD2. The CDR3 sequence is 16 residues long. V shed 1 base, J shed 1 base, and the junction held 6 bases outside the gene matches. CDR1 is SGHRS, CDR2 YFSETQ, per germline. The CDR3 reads CASSLNVLAGTDTQYF. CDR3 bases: TGCGCCAGCAGCTTGAACGTCCTAGCGGGCACAGATACGCAGTATTTT.

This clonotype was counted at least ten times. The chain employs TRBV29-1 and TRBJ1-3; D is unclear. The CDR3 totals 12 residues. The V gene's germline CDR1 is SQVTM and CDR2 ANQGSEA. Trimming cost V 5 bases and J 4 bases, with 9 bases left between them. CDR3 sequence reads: CSVWELGNTIYF. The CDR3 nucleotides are TGCAGCGTTTGGGAGTTAGGAAACACCATATATTTT.

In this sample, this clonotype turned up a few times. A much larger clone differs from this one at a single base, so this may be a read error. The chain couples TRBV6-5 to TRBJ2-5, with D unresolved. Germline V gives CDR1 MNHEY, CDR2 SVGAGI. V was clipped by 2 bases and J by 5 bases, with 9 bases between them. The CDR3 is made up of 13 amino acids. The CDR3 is CASSYGRSETQYF. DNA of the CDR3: TGTGCCAGCAGTTACGGCCGAAGTGAGACCCAGTACTTC.

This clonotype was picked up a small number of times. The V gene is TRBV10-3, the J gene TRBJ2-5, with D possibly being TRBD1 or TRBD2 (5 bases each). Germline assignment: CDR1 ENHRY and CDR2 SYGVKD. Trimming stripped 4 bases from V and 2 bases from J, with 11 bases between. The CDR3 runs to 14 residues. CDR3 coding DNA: TGTGCCATCAGTGGAGGGGTCCTACAAGAGACCCAGTACTTC. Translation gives CAISGGVLQETQYF.

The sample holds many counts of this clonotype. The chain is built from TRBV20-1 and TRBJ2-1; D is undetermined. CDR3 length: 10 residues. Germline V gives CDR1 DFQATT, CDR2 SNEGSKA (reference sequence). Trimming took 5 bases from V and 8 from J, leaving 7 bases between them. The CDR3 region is CSAVDDEQFF. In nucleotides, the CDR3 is TGCAGTGCTGTCGATGATGAGCAGTTCTTC.

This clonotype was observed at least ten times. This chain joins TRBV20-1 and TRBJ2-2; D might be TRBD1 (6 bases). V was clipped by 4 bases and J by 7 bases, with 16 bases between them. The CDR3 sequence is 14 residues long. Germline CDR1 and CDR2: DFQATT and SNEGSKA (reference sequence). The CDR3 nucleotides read TGCAGTGCTAACAGGGCCTCTCCAAACGGGGAGCTGTTTTTT. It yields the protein CSANRASPNGELFF.

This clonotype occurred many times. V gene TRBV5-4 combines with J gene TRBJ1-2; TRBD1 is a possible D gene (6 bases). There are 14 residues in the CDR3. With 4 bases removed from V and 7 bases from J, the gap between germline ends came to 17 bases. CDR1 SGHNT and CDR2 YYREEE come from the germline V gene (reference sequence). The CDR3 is CASSLRLGASGYTF. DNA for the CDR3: TGTGCCAGCAGCCTCCGCTTGGGGGCCAGTGGCTACACCTTC.

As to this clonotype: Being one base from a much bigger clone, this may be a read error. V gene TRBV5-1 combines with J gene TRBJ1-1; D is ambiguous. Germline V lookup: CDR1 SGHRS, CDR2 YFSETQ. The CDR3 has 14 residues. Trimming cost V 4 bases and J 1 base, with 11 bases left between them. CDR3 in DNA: TGCGCCAGCAGCAAGCAACCAGAGAACACTGAAGCTTTCTTT. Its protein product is CASSKQPENTEAFF.

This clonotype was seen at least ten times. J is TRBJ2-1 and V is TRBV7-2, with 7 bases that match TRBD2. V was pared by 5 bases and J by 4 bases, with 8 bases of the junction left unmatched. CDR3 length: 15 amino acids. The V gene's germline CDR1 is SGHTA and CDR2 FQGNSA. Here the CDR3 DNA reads TGTGCCAGCAGCCCAGCGGGATTACTTTACAATGAGCAGTTCTTC. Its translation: CASSPAGLLYNEQFF.

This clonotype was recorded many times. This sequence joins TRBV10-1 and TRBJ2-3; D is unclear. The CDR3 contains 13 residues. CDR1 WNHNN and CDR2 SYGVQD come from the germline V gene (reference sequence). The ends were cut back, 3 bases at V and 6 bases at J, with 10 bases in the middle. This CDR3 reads CASSDTPRDTQYF. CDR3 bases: TGCGCCAGCAGTGATACTCCCCGGGATACGCAGTATTTT.

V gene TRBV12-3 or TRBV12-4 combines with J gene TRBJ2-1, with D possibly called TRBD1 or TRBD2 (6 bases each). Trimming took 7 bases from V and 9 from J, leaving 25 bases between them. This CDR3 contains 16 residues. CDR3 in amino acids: CASTDSSVLALGEQFF. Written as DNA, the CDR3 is TGTGCCAGCACGGACAGTTCAGTCCTAGCGCTTGGTGAGCAGTTCTTC.